A single sample gave rise to the 24 T cell receptor beta chains below, sequenced in a study of blood T cells in healthy people across ages (dated by TCRdb to between 2014 and 2016). Libraries were constructed by 5' RACE. The sequencer listed for this sample is Illumina HiSeq 2500. A second PCR of roughly 6 to 12 cycles was performed with a sample-barcoded 5' primer and a J-beta primer mix. The public reads were reanalyzed by TCRdb: fastp trimming at Q25, MiXCR alignment, in-frame beta chains only. Each entry merges the rows of one CDR3 protein and shows their most common DNA and genes. The sample table contains over 300,000 distinct CDR3 sequences; only one count was recorded for roughly half of them. Of the sample, around 49% is held by the ten largest clones. Material for sequencing was blood. The origin of the receptors is a man between 60 and 70 years old in good health.

As regards this clonotype: This could be a read error, since a much larger clone is one nucleotide away. The chain uses TRBV25-1 and TRBJ2-4, with D possibly being TRBD1 (5 bases). Gene TRBJ2-7 matches the end of the DNA better, so the J call may be wrong. This CDR3 contains 15 residues. Per the germline V gene, CDR1 is MGHDK and CDR2 is SYGVNS. CDR3 loop: CASSPPTGVTCEQYF. For the CDR3, the DNA is TGTGCCAGCAGCCCCCCCACAGGAGTGACCTGCGAGCAGTACTTC.

The chain combines TRBV5-6 with TRBJ2-5; D unclear. V was cut by 1 base and J by 4 bases, with 8 bases left in between. Looked up from germline, CDR1 is SGHDT and CDR2 is YYEEEE. The CDR3 covers 13 residues. The CDR3 here is CASSLPGTETQYF. The CDR3 DNA sequence: TGTGCCAGCAGCTTGCCAGGTACAGAGACCCAGTACTTC. The entire variable domain, with the rest obtained from reference TRBV5-6 and TRBJ2-5, is as follows: DAGVTQSPTHLIKTRGQQVTLRCSPKSGHDTVSWYQQALGQGPQFIFQYYEEEERQRGNFPDRFSGHQFPNYSSELNVNALLLGDSALYLCASSLPGTETQYFGPGTRLLVL.

This clonotype has more than one count but fewer than ten. This chain uses TRBV7-6 with TRBJ2-1; 12 bases fit TRBD2. This CDR3 contains 17 residues. With 5 bases clipped from V and 4 bases from J, the junction kept 9 bases outside the gene matches. CDR1 is SGHVS and CDR2 is FNYEAQ in the germline V gene. The CDR3 here is CASSPNLAGGPYNEQFF. CDR3 nucleotides: TGTGCCAGCAGCCCTAACCTAGCGGGGGGGCCTTACAATGAGCAGTTCTTC.

This clonotype was seen a handful of times. V and J are TRBV12-3 or TRBV12-4 and TRBJ2-1, with D hard to call. V was trimmed by 5 bases and J by 4 bases, leaving 9 bases between them. The CDR3 covers 13 residues. The CDR3 protein is CASSPRAYNEQFF. The CDR3 region has the DNA TGTGCCAGCAGTCCTAGGGCGTACAATGAGCAGTTCTTC.

The chain joins TRBV20-1 to TRBJ2-7; no reliable D call. Germline V gene sequence: CDR1 DFQATT, CDR2 SNEGSKA (reference sequence). This CDR3 is 13 amino acids long. Trimming removed 5 bases from V and 5 bases from J, with 16 bases in between. CDR3 DNA sequence: TGCAGTGCTCGTCAGGCCATGACGGACGAGCAGTACTTC. It specifies CSARQAMTDEQYF.

This chain links TRBV20-1 with TRBJ1-1; no reliable D call. The length of the CDR3 is 12 residues. V lost 3 bases to trimming and J lost 3 bases, with 8 bases between them. Germline V CDR1 and CDR2: DFQATT, SNEGSKA (reference sequence). The CDR3 region is CSASMWYTEAFF. CDR3 DNA sequence: TGCAGTGCTAGCATGTGGTACACTGAAGCTTTCTTT.

There are a few counts of this clonotype. This chain uses TRBV6-1 with TRBJ2-4; D remains ambiguous. The DNA matches TRBJ2-5 better at its end, which makes the J call doubtful. Germline CDR1 MNHNS, CDR2 SASEGT. CDR3 length: 12 residues. CDR3 DNA sequence: TGTGCCAGCAGTGTCAGCCAAGAGACCCAGTACTTC. Protein: CASSVSQETQYF.

In the case of this clonotype: One junction end disagrees with the germline gene, perhaps due to a read error. V and J are TRBV7-9 and TRBJ2-3; D might be TRBD2 (5 bases). The CDR3 sequence is 14 residues long. Germline V gives CDR1 SEHNR, CDR2 FQNEAQ (reference sequence). CDR3 amino acids: CARSLAHLGDTQYF. Here the CDR3 DNA reads TGTGCCCGCAGCTTAGCGCACCTTGGGGATACGCAGTATTTT.

The rearrangement uses TRBV6-5 and TRBJ2-3; 11 bases agree with TRBD1. Germline lookup yields CDR1 MNHEY and CDR2 SVGAGI. The CDR3 extends over 15 amino acids. The trim removed 6 bases at V and 6 bases at J, leaving 8 bases unmatched. Written as DNA, the CDR3 is TGTGCCAGCAGACAAGGACAGGGGGCCTCGGATACGCAGTATTTT. It encodes CASRQGQGASDTQYF.

The chain employs TRBV2 and TRBJ2-7, with D possibly TRBD1 on 5 matching bases. V lost 8 bases to trimming and J lost 3 bases, with 14 bases between them. The germline V gene encodes CDR1 SNHLY and CDR2 FYNNEI. The CDR3 spans 13 residues. CDR3 DNA: TGTGCCAGCCGGGTGGCAGGGAACTACGAGCAGTACTTC. It translates to CASRVAGNYEQYF.

The chain recombines TRBV30 with TRBJ2-1, with TRBD2 identical over 8 bases. The CDR3 covers 14 residues. The germline V gene encodes CDR1 GTSNPN and CDR2 SVGIG (reference sequence). V shed 0 bases and J 5 bases; nucleotides not matched to a gene: 3. CDR3 sequence: CAWSVERGNNEQFF. CDR3 in DNA: TGTGCCTGGAGTGTCGAGCGGGGGAACAATGAGCAGTTCTTC.

V and J are TRBV7-2 and TRBJ1-2, with 9 bases identical to TRBD1. The CDR3 consists of 16 residues. Germline V gene data show CDR1 as SGHTA and CDR2 as FQGNSA. V was clipped by 3 bases and J by 0 bases; unmatched bases: 5. As DNA, the CDR3 is TGTGCCAGCAGCTTGAGGTGGGACAGGGCTAACTATGGCTACACCTTC. Its protein is CASSLRWDRANYGYTF. The full variable domain, completed using reference TRBV7-2 and TRBJ1-2, is GAGVSQSPSNKVTEKGKDVELRCDPISGHTALYWYRQSLGQGLEFLIYFQGNSAPDKSGLPSDRFSAERTGGSVSTLTIQRTQQEDSAVYLCASSLRWDRANYGYTFGSGTRLTVV.

V gene TRBV20-1 combines with J gene TRBJ2-1; 13 bases agree with TRBD2. Germline V gene lookup returns CDR1 DFQATT and CDR2 SNEGSKA (reference sequence). CDR3 size: 16 residues. Trimming cost V 1 base and J 8 bases; bases outside gene matches: 8. CDR3 residues: CSARGPTSGRGDEQFF. The CDR3 coding sequence is TGCAGTGCTAGAGGTCCAACTAGCGGGAGGGGGGATGAGCAGTTCTTC.

The genes are TRBV7-9 and TRBJ2-1, with D tentatively TRBD1 or TRBD2 (7 bases each). Trimming shortened V by 8 bases and J by 5 bases, and 13 bases separated the two germline ends. Germline V lookup: CDR1 SEHNR, CDR2 FQNEAQ (reference sequence). The CDR3 has 13 residues. The CDR3, as DNA: TGTGCCAGCGGGGGGGACAGACACAATGAGCAGTTCTTC. Protein sequence: CASGGDRHNEQFF. The whole variable domain, remainder taken from reference TRBV7-9 and TRBJ2-1, is DTGVSQNPRHKITKRGQNVTFRCDPISEHNRLYWYRQTLGQGPEFLTYFQNEAQLEKSRLLSDRFSAERPKGSFSTLEIQRTEQGDSAMYLCASGGDRHNEQFFGPGTRLTVL.

The sample holds one count of this clonotype. CDR3 sequence reads: CASSPRGGFKETQYF. The CDR3 nucleotides read TGTGCCAGCAGCCCAAGGGGGGGGTTCAAGGAGACCCAGTACTTC. V gene TRBV28 combines with J gene TRBJ2-5; a weak D match, TRBD2 (7 bases). V was clipped by 6 bases and J by 5 bases, with 19 bases between them. This CDR3 region has 15 residues. The germline CDR1 and CDR2 sequences are MDHEN and SYDVKM. The whole variable domain, filled in from reference TRBV28 and TRBJ2-5, reads DVKVTQSSRYLVKRTGEKVFLECVQDMDHENMFWYRQDPGLGLRLIYFSYDVKMKEKGDIPEGYSVSREKKERFSLILESASTNQTSMYLCASSPRGGFKETQYFGPGTRLLVL.

The V call is TRBV7-2, the J call TRBJ2-1, with D possibly called TRBD1 or TRBD2 (5 bases each). Germline CDR1 is SGHTA and CDR2 is FQGNSA. Trimming shortened V by 5 bases and J by 7 bases, and 12 bases separated the two germline ends. This CDR3 contains 13 residues. Written as DNA, the CDR3 is TGTGCCAGCAGCGCCGGGGCTGGGAATGAGCAGTTCTTC. Encoded protein: CASSAGAGNEQFF.

The chain has TRBV3-1 and TRBJ1-2, with D perhaps TRBD1 (6 bases). The germline gives CDR1 LGHDT, CDR2 YNNKEL (reference sequence). Trimming took off 1 base at V and 5 bases at J, with 11 bases between the two ends. This CDR3 region has 14 residues. For the CDR3, the DNA is TGTGCCAGCAGCCAAGGGGACCAGGGGTATGGCTACACCTTC. This codes for CASSQGDQGYGYTF.

CDR3 sequence: CSVRGSWETQYF. The CDR3 coding sequence is TGCAGCGTCCGAGGTAGTTGGGAGACCCAGTACTTC. The chain employs TRBV29-1 and TRBJ2-5; D is ambiguous. V was pared by 6 bases and J by 5 bases, with 13 bases between. The germline CDR1 and CDR2 sequences are SQVTM and ANQGSEA. CDR3 length equals 12 residues.

The rearrangement links TRBV9 to TRBJ1-1; 11 bases map to TRBD1. This CDR3 region has 16 residues. CDR1 is SGDLS and CDR2 is YYNGEE in the germline V gene. The ends lost 5 bases at V and 1 base at J; junction bases unmatched: 7. This chain's CDR3 is CASRSGQGAPNTEAFF. In DNA, the CDR3 is TGTGCCAGCAGGTCAGGACAGGGGGCCCCGAACACTGAAGCTTTCTTT.

This sequence joins TRBV28 and TRBJ1-2, with a possible D match to TRBD1 (5 bases). V lost 6 bases, J lost 7 bases, and 18 bases lay in between. The CDR3 consists of 14 residues. Per the germline V gene, CDR1 is MDHEN and CDR2 is SYDVKM. The CDR3, as DNA: TGTGCCAGCAGCAAACCAGCGCGGGACGCTGGCTACACCTTC. As protein: CASSKPARDAGYTF.

In the case of this clonotype: A single base separates this from a much larger clone, so it may be a read error. V usage is TRBV28 and J usage is TRBJ2-2; unclear D gene. The CDR3 covers 11 residues. The V gene's germline CDR1 is MDHEN and CDR2 SYDVKM. In DNA, the CDR3 is TGTGCCGGCAGTTTTCCCGGGGAGCTGTTTTTT. The encoded protein is CAGSFPGELFF.

The chain couples TRBV29-1 to TRBJ2-7; D assignment may be TRBD1 or TRBD2 (6 bases each). The CDR3 contains 15 residues. The V gene's germline CDR1 is SQVTM and CDR2 ANQGSEA. Trimming stripped 0 bases from V and 3 bases from J, with 15 bases between. The CDR3 loop is CSVEDGKGGNYEQYF. As DNA, the CDR3 is TGCAGCGTTGAAGATGGCAAGGGGGGTAACTACGAGCAGTACTTC.

This clonotype was found once. The J gene is TRBJ2-4, the V gene TRBV7-2, with 10 bases identical to TRBD2. CDR1 SGHTA and CDR2 FQGNSA come from the germline V gene. This CDR3 region has 15 residues. The V and J ends lost 4 bases and 9 bases, in that order; junction bases with no gene match: 9. The CDR3 region is CASSSGSGRMAIQYF. As DNA, the CDR3 is TGTGCCAGCAGCTCGGGTAGCGGGAGGATGGCCATTCAGTACTTC.

This chain connects TRBV10-3 to TRBJ2-4, with a possible D match to TRBD2 (5 bases). The DNA end favors TRBJ2-5, so the J call may be wrong. Looked up from germline, CDR1 is ENHRY and CDR2 is SYGVKD. This CDR3 region has 13 residues. CDR3 bases: TGTGCCATCAGTGACGGGGAACAAGAGACCCAGTACTTC. Translation gives CAISDGEQETQYF.